The T cell receptor (beta chain) under discussion was sequenced for a study of T cell clonality in common variable immunodeficiency. The study's findings and limits: Fewer TCRbeta clones were shared among CVID subjects than controls. CVID subjects had higher TCRbeta clonality than healthy controls, most marked in about a third. Reportedly, TCR beta sequences from common variable immunodeficiency showed fewer deletions and N-nucleotide insertions.

CVID and control samples used equivalent genomic DNA input. The data were produced by immunoSEQ multiplex PCR, yet TCRdb's version contains in-frame clones alone and is incomplete. The record shows tens of thousands of clones for this sample, with no singletons present. This clone was detected many times. As yet, its antigen is unknown. Read coverage stops 3 residues before the CDR3 terminus; the germline J gene supplies the remainder. The J segment lost 1 base and the V segment lost 0 bases, leaving 3 bases of the junction unmatched. The length of the CDR3 is 15 residues. Germline-derived CDR1 and CDR2 are DFQATT and SNEGSKA (reference sequence).

The receptor was isolated from a person aged 18 to 70 in good health. Sequenced input: peripheral blood mononuclear cells. This sequence joins TRBV20-1 and TRBJ2-3, with 8 nucleotides matching TRBD2. Incomplete CDR3 DNA: TGCAGTGCTAGAGATTTTAGCGGGGGCACAGATACG. Residues: CSARDFSGGTDT. From start to end, the CDR3 is CSARDFSGGTDTQYF.